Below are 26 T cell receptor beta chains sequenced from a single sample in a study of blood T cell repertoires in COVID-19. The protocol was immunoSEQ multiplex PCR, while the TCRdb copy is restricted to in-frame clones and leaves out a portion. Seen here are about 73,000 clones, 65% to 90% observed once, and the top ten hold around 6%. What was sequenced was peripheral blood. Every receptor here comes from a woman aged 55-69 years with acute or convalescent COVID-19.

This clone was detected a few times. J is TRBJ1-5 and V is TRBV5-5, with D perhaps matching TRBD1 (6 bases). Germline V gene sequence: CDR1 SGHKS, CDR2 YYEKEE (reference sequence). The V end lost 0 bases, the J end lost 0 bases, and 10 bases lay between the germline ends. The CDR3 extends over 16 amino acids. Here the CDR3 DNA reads TGTGCCAGCAGCTTGGCCGGCAGGGGTAGCAATCAGCCCCAGCATTTT. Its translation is CASSLAGRGSNQPQHF. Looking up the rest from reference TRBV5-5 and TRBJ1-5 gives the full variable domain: DAGVTQSPTHLIKTRGQQVTLRCSPISGHKSVSWYQQVLGQGPQFIFQYYEKEERGRGNFPDRFSARQFPNYSSELNVNALLLGDSALYLCASSLAGRGSNQPQHFGDGTRLSIL.

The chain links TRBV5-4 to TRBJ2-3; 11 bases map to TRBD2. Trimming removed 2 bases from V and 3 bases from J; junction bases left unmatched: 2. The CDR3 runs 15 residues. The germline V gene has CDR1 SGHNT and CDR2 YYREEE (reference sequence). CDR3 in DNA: TGTGCCAGCAGCTTAACTAGCGGGGGAACAGATACGCAGTATTTT. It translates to CASSLTSGGTDTQYF.

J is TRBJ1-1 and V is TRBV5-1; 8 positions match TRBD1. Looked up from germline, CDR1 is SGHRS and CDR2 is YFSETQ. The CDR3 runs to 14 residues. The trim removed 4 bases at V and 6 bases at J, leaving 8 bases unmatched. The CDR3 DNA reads TGCGCCAGCAGCGTACCGGGACAGGTACCTGAAGCTTTCTTT. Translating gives CASSVPGQVPEAFF. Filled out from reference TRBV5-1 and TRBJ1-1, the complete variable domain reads KAGVTQTPRYLIKTRGQQVTLSCSPISGHRSVSWYQQTPGQGLQFLFEYFSETQRNKGNFPGRFSGRQFSNSRSEMNVSTLELGDSALYLCASSVPGQVPEAFFGQGTRLTVV.

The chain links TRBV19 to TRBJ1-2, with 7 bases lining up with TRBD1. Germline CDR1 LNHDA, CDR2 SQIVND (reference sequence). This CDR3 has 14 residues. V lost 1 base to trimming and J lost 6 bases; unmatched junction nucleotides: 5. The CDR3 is CASSIAAGGHGYTF. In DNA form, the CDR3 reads TGTGCCAGTAGTATAGCGGCAGGGGGGCATGGCTACACCTTC.

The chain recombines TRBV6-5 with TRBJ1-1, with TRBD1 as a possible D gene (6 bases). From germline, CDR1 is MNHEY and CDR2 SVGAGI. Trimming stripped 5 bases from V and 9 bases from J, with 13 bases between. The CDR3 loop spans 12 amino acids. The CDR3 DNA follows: TGTGCCAGCAGTCTCGGAACAGGGCAAGCTTTCTTT. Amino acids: CASSLGTGQAFF.

The CDR3 nucleotides are TGTGCCTATACGCGGGGGACGAACACTGAAGCTTTCTTT. The encoded protein is CAYTRGTNTEAFF. The rearrangement links TRBV30 to TRBJ1-1, with a possible D match to TRBD1 (5 bases). The CDR3 spans 13 residues. Trimming cost V 7 bases and J 1 base, with 13 bases left between them. Germline loops: CDR1 GTSNPN, CDR2 SVGIG (reference sequence).

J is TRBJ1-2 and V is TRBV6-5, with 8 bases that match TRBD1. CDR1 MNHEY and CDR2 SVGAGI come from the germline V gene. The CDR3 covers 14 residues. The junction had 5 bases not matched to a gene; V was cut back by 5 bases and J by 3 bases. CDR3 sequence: CASSRTGLDYGYTF. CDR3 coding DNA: TGTGCCAGCAGTAGGACAGGGTTGGACTATGGCTACACCTTC.

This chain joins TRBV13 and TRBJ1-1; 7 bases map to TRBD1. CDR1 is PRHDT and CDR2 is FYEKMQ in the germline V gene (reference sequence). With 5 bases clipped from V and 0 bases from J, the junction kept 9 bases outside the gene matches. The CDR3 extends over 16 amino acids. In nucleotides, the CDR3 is TGTGCCAGCAGCCCAGACAGGGCGATCATGAACACTGAAGCTTTCTTT. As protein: CASSPDRAIMNTEAFF. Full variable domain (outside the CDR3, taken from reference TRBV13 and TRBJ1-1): AAGVIQSPRHLIKEKRETATLKCYPIPRHDTVYWYQQGPGQDPQFLISFYEKMQSDKGSIPDRFSAQQFSDYHSELNMSSLELGDSALYFCASSPDRAIMNTEAFFGQGTRLTVV.

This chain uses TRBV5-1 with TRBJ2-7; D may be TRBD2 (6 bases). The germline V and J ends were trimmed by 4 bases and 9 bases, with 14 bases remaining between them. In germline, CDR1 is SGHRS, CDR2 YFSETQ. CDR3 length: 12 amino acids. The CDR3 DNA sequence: TGCGCCAGCAGCCTAGAGGGCGGGGCGCAGTACTTC. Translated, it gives CASSLEGGAQYF.

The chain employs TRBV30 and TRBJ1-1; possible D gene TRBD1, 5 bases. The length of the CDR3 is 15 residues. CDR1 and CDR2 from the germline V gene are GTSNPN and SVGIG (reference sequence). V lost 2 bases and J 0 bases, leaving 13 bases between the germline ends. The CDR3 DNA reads TGTGCCTGGAGTCAACGGGGGGGTCTGAACACTGAAGCTTTCTTT. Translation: CAWSQRGGLNTEAFF. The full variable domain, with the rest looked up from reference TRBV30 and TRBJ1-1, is SQTIHQWPATLVQPVGSPLSLECTVEGTSNPNLYWYRQAAGRGLQLLFYSVGIGQISSEVPQNLSASRPQDRQFILSSKKLLLSDSGFYLCAWSQRGGLNTEAFFGQGTRLTVV.

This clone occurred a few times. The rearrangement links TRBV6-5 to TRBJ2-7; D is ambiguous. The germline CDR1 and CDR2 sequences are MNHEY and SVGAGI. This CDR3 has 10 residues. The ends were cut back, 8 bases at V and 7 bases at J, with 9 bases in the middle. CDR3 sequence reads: CASGLREQYF. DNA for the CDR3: TGTGCCAGCGGGTTGAGGGAGCAGTACTTC.

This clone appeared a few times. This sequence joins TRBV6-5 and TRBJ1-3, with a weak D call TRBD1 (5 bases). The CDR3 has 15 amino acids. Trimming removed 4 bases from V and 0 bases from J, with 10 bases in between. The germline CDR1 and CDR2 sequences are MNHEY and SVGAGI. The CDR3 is CASSSGILSGNTIYF. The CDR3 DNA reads TGTGCCAGCAGTTCAGGGATCCTCTCTGGAAACACCATATATTTT.

CDR3 amino acids: CASSKAVRLDGTDTQYF. CDR3 bases: TGTGCCAGCAGCAAAGCGGTACGACTAGATGGCACAGATACGCAGTATTTT. The chain employs TRBV21-1 and TRBJ2-3; the D segment call TRBD2 is taken from the table without a DNA check. TRBV21-1 is annotated as a pseudogene. The CDR3 spans 17 residues.

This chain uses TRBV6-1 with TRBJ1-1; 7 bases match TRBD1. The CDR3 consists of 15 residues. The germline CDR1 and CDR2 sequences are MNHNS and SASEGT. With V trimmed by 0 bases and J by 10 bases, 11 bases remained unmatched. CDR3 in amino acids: CASSEAGRGSRGAFF. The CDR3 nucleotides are TGTGCCAGCAGTGAAGCAGGCAGGGGGAGTCGGGGAGCTTTCTTT.

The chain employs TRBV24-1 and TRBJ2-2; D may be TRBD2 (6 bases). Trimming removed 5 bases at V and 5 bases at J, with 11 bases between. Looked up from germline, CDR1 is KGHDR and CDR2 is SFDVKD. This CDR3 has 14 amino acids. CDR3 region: CATSGSGVTGELFF. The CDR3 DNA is TGTGCCACCAGTGGTAGCGGAGTTACCGGGGAGCTGTTTTTT.

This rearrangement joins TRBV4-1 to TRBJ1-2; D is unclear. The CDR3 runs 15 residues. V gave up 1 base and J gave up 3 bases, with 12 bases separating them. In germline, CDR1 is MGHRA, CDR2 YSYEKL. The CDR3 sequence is CASSQADEGDYGYTF. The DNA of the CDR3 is TGCGCCAGCAGCCAAGCGGATGAGGGAGACTATGGCTACACCTTC.

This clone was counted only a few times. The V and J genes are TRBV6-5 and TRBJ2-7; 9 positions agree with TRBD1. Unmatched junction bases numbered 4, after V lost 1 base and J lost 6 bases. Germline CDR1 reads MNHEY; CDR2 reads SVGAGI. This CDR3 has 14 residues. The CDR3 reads CASSYLQGATEQYF. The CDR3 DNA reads TGTGCCAGCAGTTACTTACAGGGGGCAACCGAGCAGTACTTC.

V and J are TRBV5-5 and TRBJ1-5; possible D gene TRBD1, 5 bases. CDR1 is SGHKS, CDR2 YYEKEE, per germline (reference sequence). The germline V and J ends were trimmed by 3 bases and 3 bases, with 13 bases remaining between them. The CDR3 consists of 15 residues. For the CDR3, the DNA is TGTGCCAGCAGCTCAGGGATTTTCAACAATCAGCCCCAGCATTTT. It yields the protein CASSSGIFNNQPQHF.

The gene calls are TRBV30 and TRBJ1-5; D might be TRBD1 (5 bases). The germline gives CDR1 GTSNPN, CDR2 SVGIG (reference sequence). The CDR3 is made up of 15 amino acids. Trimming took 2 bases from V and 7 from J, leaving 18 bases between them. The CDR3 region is CAWSRGPGAGQPQHF. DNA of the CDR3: TGTGCCTGGAGTAGGGGACCGGGTGCGGGACAGCCCCAGCATTTT.

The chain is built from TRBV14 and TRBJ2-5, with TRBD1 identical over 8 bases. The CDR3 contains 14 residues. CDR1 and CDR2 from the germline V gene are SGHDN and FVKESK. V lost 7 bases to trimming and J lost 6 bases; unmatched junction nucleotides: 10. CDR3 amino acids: CASNQGAWMKTQYF. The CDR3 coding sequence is TGTGCCAGCAACCAGGGGGCGTGGATGAAGACCCAGTACTTC.

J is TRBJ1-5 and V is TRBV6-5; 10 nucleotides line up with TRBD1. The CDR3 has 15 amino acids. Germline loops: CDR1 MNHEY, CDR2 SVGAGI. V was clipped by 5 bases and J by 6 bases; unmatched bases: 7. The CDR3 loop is CASSPADRGAQPQHF. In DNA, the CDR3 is TGTGCCAGCAGTCCTGCGGACAGGGGGGCTCAGCCCCAGCATTTT.

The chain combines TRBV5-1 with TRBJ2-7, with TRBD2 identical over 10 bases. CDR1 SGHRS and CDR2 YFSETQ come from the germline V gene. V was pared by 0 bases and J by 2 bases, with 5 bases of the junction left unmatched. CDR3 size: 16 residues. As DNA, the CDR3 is TGCGCCAGCAGCTTGGCCCCAGCGGGGGGGCCCTACGAGCAGTACTTC. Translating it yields CASSLAPAGGPYEQYF.

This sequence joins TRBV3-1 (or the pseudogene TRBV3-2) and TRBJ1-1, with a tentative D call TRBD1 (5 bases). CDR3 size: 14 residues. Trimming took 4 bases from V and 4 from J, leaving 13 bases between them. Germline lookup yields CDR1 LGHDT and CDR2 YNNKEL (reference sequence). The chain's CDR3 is CASSLTGGVTEAFF. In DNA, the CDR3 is TGTGCCAGCAGCCTAACCGGGGGTGTCACTGAAGCTTTCTTT.

This CDR3 is CASSLVGTPEGELFF. CDR3 nucleotides: TGCGCCAGCAGCTTGGTCGGTACTCCGGAGGGGGAGCTGTTTTTT. This chain joins TRBV5-1 and TRBJ2-2; the D is unclear. This CDR3 is 15 amino acids long. Per germline, CDR1 SGHRS and CDR2 YFSETQ. Deletions cut 0 bases from V and 8 bases from J, with 14 bases between. Using reference TRBV5-1 and TRBJ2-2 for the parts outside the CDR3, the full variable domain is KAGVTQTPRYLIKTRGQQVTLSCSPISGHRSVSWYQQTPGQGLQFLFEYFSETQRNKGNFPGRFSGRQFSNSRSEMNVSTLELGDSALYLCASSLVGTPEGELFFGEGSRLTVL.

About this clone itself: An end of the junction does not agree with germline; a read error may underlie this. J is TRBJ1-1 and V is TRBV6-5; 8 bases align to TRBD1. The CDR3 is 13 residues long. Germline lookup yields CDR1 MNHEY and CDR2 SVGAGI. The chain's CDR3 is CASSYGQGAGAFF. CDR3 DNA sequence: TGTGCCAGCAGTTATGGGCAGGGGGCCGGGGCTTTTTTT.

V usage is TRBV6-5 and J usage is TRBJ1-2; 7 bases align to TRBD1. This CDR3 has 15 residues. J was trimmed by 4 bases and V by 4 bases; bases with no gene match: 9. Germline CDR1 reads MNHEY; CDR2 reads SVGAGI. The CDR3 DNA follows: TGTGCCAGCAGTTCCAACCGGGACAGTCTCTATGGCTACACCTTC. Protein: CASSSNRDSLYGYTF.